Below are 4 T cell receptor beta chains sequenced from a single sample in a study of identical twins. MiXCR, run by TCRdb on the 5' RACE reads, gives a single entry per CDR3 protein. The table has 700,000 to 950,000 distinct CDR3 sequences, 10% to 15% seen once. A further study also used this sample, focusing on yellow fever vaccine responses in identical twins.

Sequencing was performed on PBMCs. The receptors originated from a woman younger than 30 in good health.

This clonotype was counted only a few times. The gene calls are TRBV3-1 and TRBJ2-3; D remains ambiguous. The CDR3 contains 16 residues. The V gene's germline CDR1 is LGHDT and CDR2 YNNKEL (reference sequence). V was clipped by 4 bases and J by 2 bases, with 16 bases between them. The DNA for the CDR3 is TGTGCCAGCAGCCCTTCCGGTGGGCTCCACACAGATACGCAGTATTTT. As protein: CASSPSGGLHTDTQYF.

This clonotype has only a few counts. The CDR3, as DNA: TGTGCCAGTAGTCCCCACACCCAAGAGACCCAGTACTTC. Translating it yields CASSPHTQETQYF. The chain uses TRBV19 and TRBJ2-5; no clear D gene. Germline-derived CDR1 and CDR2 are LNHDA and SQIVND (reference sequence). The CDR3 loop spans 13 amino acids. V was shortened by 5 bases and J by 1 base, with 8 bases between the two germline ends.

The chain joins TRBV4-1 to TRBJ1-2, with 9 bases matching TRBD1. This CDR3 is 14 amino acids long. CDR1 is MGHRA, CDR2 YSYEKL, per germline. Trimming took 5 bases from V and 8 from J; bases not matched to a gene: 9. CDR3 residues: CASSGPGQGKGYTF. The DNA of the CDR3 is TGCGCCAGCAGCGGACCGGGACAGGGCAAAGGCTACACCTTC.

This clonotype was recorded many times. The genes are TRBV12-3 or TRBV12-4 and TRBJ2-5; TRBD2 matches at 9 bases. V lost 3 bases, J lost 2 bases, and 7 bases stayed unmatched. This CDR3 region has 16 residues. This CDR3 reads CASSFRAGGLQETQYF. The CDR3 DNA follows: TGTGCCAGCAGTTTTAGAGCGGGAGGATTGCAAGAGACCCAGTACTTC.